The T cell receptor (beta chain) described here comes from a study of cytomegalovirus exposure and HLA in healthy donors. CDR3 length equals 15 residues. CDR1 is SNHLY, CDR2 FYNNEI, per germline. V dropped 5 bases and J dropped 4 bases, with 17 bases sitting between them. Primers for the PCR totalled 60 Vbeta and 13 Jbeta. The method was immunoSEQ multiplex PCR; TCRdb's version includes in-frame clones alone and lacks a portion of them. The sample has about 210,000 clones, roughly 87% seen once; the top ten hold 6%. The TCR sequence derives from a man aged 35 to 55 in good health and CMV-seropositive. Input material: PBMCs. The chain employs TRBV2 and TRBJ1-1; unclear D gene. CDR3 nucleotides: TGTGCCAGCAGTCCCGAGGGAGGATCTGGCACTGAAGCTTTCTTT. This encodes CASSPEGGSGTEAFF.